This T cell receptor beta chain comes out of a study of blood T cell repertoires in COVID-19. Study-level information: Specimens from acute and convalescent COVID-19 originated in the United States, Italy and Spain. PBMCs, B-cell-depleted T cells, or T cells provided the cDNA or gDNA that made up the material.

Authors' methods: Quantification of nucleated cells was approximated via reference gene primer amplification. The table came from immunoSEQ multiplex PCR; TCRdb's copy has only in-frame clones and leaves some out. That table supplies the V and J calls and clone size; D and trimming were determined from the DNA. The sample carries 15,000 to 20,000 clones, 65% to 90% recorded once. CDR3 size: 15 residues. From germline, CDR1 is LGHDT and CDR2 YNNKEL (reference sequence). Trimming removed 4 bases from V and 4 bases from J; junction bases left unmatched: 9. The sample consisted of peripheral blood. The chain couples TRBV3-1 (or the pseudogene TRBV3-2) to TRBJ2-5; TRBD2 matches 7 bases. The clonotype comes from a human donor with active COVID-19. The donor label of this sample is uncertain. The chain's CDR3 is CASSPGGGGGETQYF. The CDR3 DNA follows: TGTGCCAGCAGCCCGGGGGGAGGAGGTGGAGAGACCCAGTACTTC.